The rows below give T cell receptor beta chains drawn from one sample of a study of CD8 T cells in Susac syndrome. A single record per CDR3 protein comes from TCRdb applying MiXCR to the immunoSEQ multiplex PCR reads. This table has about 200,000 distinct CDR3 sequences, about 95% appearing once. The material sequenced was CD4+ T cells from PBMCs. All receptors come from a human donor with multiple sclerosis. Both conserved end residues are part of each CDR3. A D gene is named only where the DNA matches it firmly. Not all rows give a size; the values are once, few, many and, for expanded clones, a class.

J gene	V gene	clone size	D gene	CDR3 protein	CDR3 DNA
TRBJ1-1	TRBV7-9	-	TRBD1	CASTGETEAFF	TGTGCCTCGACAGGGGAGACTGAAGCTTTCTTT
TRBJ1-2	TRBV24-1	-	TRBD1	CATSDPTQGAAGYTF	TGTGCCACCAGTGACCCGACTCAGGGGGCTGCTGGCTACACCTTC
TRBJ2-3	TRBV2	-	-	CASSVTQGADTQYF	TGTGCCAGCAGTGTAACGCAGGGCGCAGATACGCAGTATTTT
TRBJ2-5	TRBV20-1	-	TRBD2	CSVTSGREETQYF	TGCAGCGTAACTAGCGGGAGGGAAGAGACCCAGTACTTC
TRBJ2-3	TRBV2	once	-	CASSETNLINTQYF	TGTGCCAGCAGTGAAACGAACTTAATTAATACGCAGTATTTT
TRBJ1-2	TRBV29-1	-	-	CSVYPTLGGYGYTF	TGCAGCGTTTACCCTACATTGGGGGGCTATGGCTACACCTTC
TRBJ2-5	TRBV7-9	-	-	CASSLNRDGQETQYF	TGTGCCAGCAGCTTGAACCGGGACGGACAAGAGACCCAGTACTTC
TRBJ2-3	TRBV20-1	-	TRBD2	CSATSGGATDTQYF	TGCAGTGCTACTAGCGGGGGGGCGACAGATACGCAGTATTTT
TRBJ2-7	TRBV20-1	-	-	CSAPRGLGAYEQYF	TGCAGTGCCCCTAGAGGGCTAGGGGCTTACGAGCAGTACTTC
TRBJ2-3	TRBV5-4	-	-	CASSDGGSSFTDTQYF	TGTGCCAGCAGCGACGGGGGATCCTCTTTCACAGATACGCAGTATTTT
TRBJ1-1	TRBV25-1	-	-	CASRSAANTEAFF	TGTGCCAGCCGGTCGGCAGCGAACACTGAAGCTTTCTTT
TRBJ1-2	TRBV14	-	-	CASSPRTATSYGYTF	TGTGCCAGCAGCCCACGGACTGCGACCAGCTATGGCTACACCTTC
TRBJ2-2	TRBV18	-	-	CASSPDTPRNTGELFF	TGTGCCAGCTCGCCAGACACACCAAGGAACACCGGGGAGCTGTTTTTT
TRBJ2-3	TRBV6-6	-	TRBD2	CASRPRLAGGTDTQYF	TGTGCCAGCAGGCCCAGACTAGCGGGAGGGACAGATACGCAGTATTTT
TRBJ2-5	TRBV20-1	-	TRBD2	CSARGGNWYQETQYF	TGCAGTGCCCGGGGGGGCAATTGGTACCAAGAGACCCAGTACTTC
TRBJ1-2	TRBV12-3/TRBV12-4	-	TRBD1	CASSSQGWGNYGYTF	TGTGCCAGCAGTTCACAGGGGTGGGGTAACTATGGCTACACCTTC
TRBJ2-7	TRBV27	-	-	CASTGVGSLEQYF	TGTGCCAGCACTGGAGTAGGGTCCCTCGAGCAGTACTTC
TRBJ2-1	TRBV19	-	-	CASSIWNEQFF	TGTGCCAGTAGTATATGGAATGAGCAGTTCTTC
TRBJ2-3	TRBV30	-	TRBD2	CAADGGGANTQYF	TGTGCCGCCGATGGCGGGGGGGCGAATACGCAGTATTTT
TRBJ2-3	TRBV20-1	once	TRBD2	CSALAGLSTDTQYF	TGCAGTGCTCTAGCGGGACTATCCACAGATACGCAGTATTTT
TRBJ1-1	TRBV3-1	-	-	CASSQDRQSAFF	TGTGCCAGCAGCCAAGATAGGCAATCAGCTTTCTTT
TRBJ2-2	TRBV9	-	TRBD2	CASSVGLAGGNTGELFF	TGTGCCAGCAGCGTAGGGCTAGCGGGAGGGAACACCGGGGAGCTGTTTTTT